These 27 T cell receptor beta chains were sequenced from one sample in a study of T cell repertoires in cytomegalovirus infection. These receptors' antigens are unknown. TCRdb reanalysed the reads using MiXCR and keeps one entry per CDR3 protein. The sample records 900,000 to 950,000 distinct CDR3 sequences, 31% being singletons. This specimen consisted of cultured CD8+ T cells from PBMCs, obtained from culture after CMV antigen stimulation. These receptor sequences come from a human donor in good health (CMV status not recorded). Some clones in this sample may be carry-over from other donors' samples.

The rearrangement uses TRBV7-9 and TRBJ2-1; TRBD2 matches 8 bases. J gave up 7 bases and V 2 bases, and 7 bases lay outside the gene matches. The CDR3 totals 15 residues. Germline assignment: CDR1 SEHNR and CDR2 FQNEAQ (reference sequence). DNA of the CDR3: TGTGCCAGCAGCTTACCCGGGACTAGTAGGAATGAGCAGTTCTTC. It specifies CASSLPGTSRNEQFF.

The chain links TRBV4-2 to TRBJ1-6; no reliable D call. The CDR3 loop spans 15 amino acids. Trimming removed 3 bases from V and 6 bases from J, with 12 bases in between. Germline V gene lookup returns CDR1 LGHNA and CDR2 YNFKEQ. The CDR3 DNA reads TGTGCCAGCAGCCAGGAAGATGGCAGTAATTCACCCCTCCACTTT. Encoded protein: CASSQEDGSNSPLHF.

This clonotype was counted only a few times. V and J are TRBV5-8 and TRBJ2-1; no firm D call. Germline values: CDR1 SGHTS, CDR2 YDEGEE. There are 15 residues in the CDR3. Trimming cost V 4 bases and J 4 bases, with 15 bases left between them. CDR3 sequence (DNA): TGTGCCAGCAGCCCCTTGGCTATGGGGTACAATGAGCAGTTCTTC. It encodes CASSPLAMGYNEQFF.

This clonotype was picked up a small number of times. The chain employs TRBV10-2 and TRBJ1-1, with D perhaps matching TRBD1 (6 bases). CDR1 and CDR2 (germline): WSHSY, SAAADI. Trimming removed 11 bases from V and 1 base from J, with 8 bases in between. The CDR3 length is 11 residues. The CDR3 DNA reads TGCGCCCCAGGGGAGAACACTGAAGCTTTCTTT. It translates to CAPGENTEAFF.

This clonotype was found a few times. The J gene is TRBJ2-5, the V gene TRBV5-8, with 8 positions matching TRBD2. The CDR3 is 18 residues long. Trimming at V came to 0 bases and at J to 5 bases, leaving 15 bases not matched to a gene. Germline CDR1 and CDR2: SGHTS and YDEGEE. CDR3 nucleotide sequence: TGTGCCAGCAGCTTGGTTGGCGGGGGGCAGGACCTCGTTGAGACCCAGTACTTC. This codes for CASSLVGGGQDLVETQYF. The whole variable domain, remainder taken from reference TRBV5-8 and TRBJ2-5, is EAGVTQSPTHLIKTRGQQATLRCSPISGHTSVYWYQQALGLGLQFLLWYDEGEERNRGNFPPRFSGRQFPNYSSELNVNALELEDSALYLCASSLVGGGQDLVETQYFGPGTRLLVL.

The chain carries TRBV9 and TRBJ2-5; 13 nucleotides line up with TRBD2. Trimming removed 2 bases from V and 0 bases from J; junction bases left unmatched: 7. The CDR3 covers 18 residues. The germline V gene encodes CDR1 SGDLS and CDR2 YYNGEE. The CDR3 region is CASSVGLAGPRYQETQYF. The CDR3 coding sequence is TGTGCCAGCAGCGTGGGACTAGCGGGGCCTAGGTACCAAGAGACCCAGTACTTC.

In its sample, this clonotype was seen a few times. The genes are TRBV6-1 and TRBJ2-3; D possibly corresponds to TRBD1 (6 bases). Trimming took 6 bases from V and 3 from J, leaving 19 bases between them. Germline loops: CDR1 MNHNS, CDR2 SASEGT. This CDR3 contains 16 residues. The CDR3 sequence is CASSPLGAHTTDTQYF. The CDR3 coding sequence is TGTGCCAGCAGCCCCCTGGGGGCGCATACGACAGATACGCAGTATTTT.

V usage is TRBV9 and J usage is TRBJ1-3; D perhaps matches TRBD1 (6 bases). V was clipped by 4 bases and J by 0 bases, with 17 bases between them. CDR1 is SGDLS and CDR2 is YYNGEE in the germline V gene. The length of the CDR3 is 17 residues. The CDR3: CASSLRGGNFSGNTIYF. Here the CDR3 DNA reads TGTGCCAGCAGCCTCAGAGGGGGGAATTTCTCTGGAAACACCATATATTTT.

This clonotype turned up a few times. The chain joins TRBV3-1 to TRBJ2-1; the match to TRBD2 covers 8 bases. This CDR3 is 14 amino acids long. V dropped 3 bases and J dropped 8; count of bases not matched to a gene: 6. Germline CDR1 and CDR2: LGHDT and YNNKEL (reference sequence). The CDR3 spells CASSQRTSLDEQFF. The CDR3 DNA is TGTGCCAGCAGCCAGCGGACTAGCCTTGATGAGCAGTTCTTC.

J is TRBJ2-3 and V is TRBV14, with D unclear. V was clipped by 1 base and J by 7 bases, with 3 bases between them. The germline V gene has CDR1 SGHDN and CDR2 FVKESK. This CDR3 comprises 11 residues. The CDR3 reads CASSQGYTQYF. The DNA for the CDR3 is TGTGCCAGCAGCCAAGGATATACGCAGTATTTT.

The gene calls are TRBV7-3 and TRBJ2-4, with D tentatively TRBD2 (7 bases). The CDR3 loop spans 15 amino acids. V lost 0 bases and J lost 8, with 14 bases in between. CDR1 is SGHTA, CDR2 FQGTGA, per germline. The chain's CDR3 is CASSLTGGRGDIQYF. CDR3 nucleotides: TGTGCCAGCAGCTTAACGGGGGGGCGCGGGGACATTCAGTACTTC.

The rearrangement joins TRBV7-6 to TRBJ1-6; D gene uncertain. Per germline, CDR1 SGHVS and CDR2 FNYEAQ. This CDR3 contains 15 residues. The V gene lost 4 bases and the J gene lost 9 bases, with 16 bases spanning the gap. The CDR3 nucleotides read TGTGCCAGCAGCTGGGAAGGGTCGGGAATTTCACCCCTCCACTTT. This codes for CASSWEGSGISPLHF.

This clonotype came up a few times. The chain has TRBV19 and TRBJ2-2, with D perhaps TRBD1 or TRBD2 (5 bases each). The CDR3 extends over 11 amino acids. Trimming took 8 bases from V and 7 from J, leaving 8 bases between them. Germline V gene sequence: CDR1 LNHDA, CDR2 SQIVND (reference sequence). Written as DNA, the CDR3 is TGTGCCAGTCGGGACGGCGGGGAGCTGTTTTTT. Its protein is CASRDGGELFF.

In this sample, this clonotype turned up a few times. The chain joins TRBV4-1 to TRBJ2-5, with TRBD2 matching over 11 bases. This CDR3 has 16 amino acids. The V gene's germline CDR1 is MGHRA and CDR2 YSYEKL. The trim removed 4 bases at V and 6 bases at J, leaving 10 bases unmatched. In DNA, the CDR3 is TGCGCCAGCAGCCGGCTAGCGGGGGGATCTGAACAGACCCAGTACTTC. Its protein product is CASSRLAGGSEQTQYF.

This clonotype was found many times. The chain has TRBV7-6 and TRBJ1-1; 8 bases are shared with TRBD1. Germline CDR1 SGHVS, CDR2 FNYEAQ. V was pared by 4 bases and J by 3 bases, with 7 bases of the junction left unmatched. The CDR3 is made up of 15 amino acids. The CDR3 here is CASSSLDREDTEAFF. The DNA for the CDR3 is TGTGCCAGCAGCTCCTTGGACAGGGAGGACACTGAAGCTTTCTTT.

This clonotype was picked up many times. The V and J genes are TRBV7-4 and TRBJ2-7; unclear D gene. V lost 0 bases and J 3 bases, leaving 12 bases between the germline ends. Germline CDR1 is SGHVT and CDR2 is SQSDAQ. CDR3 size: 15 residues. CDR3 in amino acids: CASSLALAEFYEQYV. The CDR3 region has the DNA TGTGCCAGCAGCTTAGCCCTGGCGGAATTCTACGAGCAGTACGTC.

This chain links TRBV6-6 with TRBJ2-1, with TRBD2 matching over 9 bases. This CDR3 is 16 amino acids long. After removal of 0 bases from V and 6 bases from J, the junction contained 6 bases not matched to a gene. Germline lookup yields CDR1 MNHNY and CDR2 SVGAGI (reference sequence). The CDR3 coding sequence is TGTGCCAGCAGTTACTCAGCGGGGGGCCCGCTCAATGAGCAGTTCTTC. Translation gives CASSYSAGGPLNEQFF.

Concerning this clonotype itself: A much more abundant neighbour one base away suggests this may be a read error. The chain has TRBV6-1 and TRBJ2-3; TRBD2 might be the D (8 bases). V dropped 8 bases and J dropped 5 bases, with 20 bases sitting between them. CDR3 length equals 15 residues. Germline V CDR1 and CDR2: MNHNS, SASEGT. CDR3 sequence reads: CASSSGGGFEDTQYF. DNA of the CDR3: TGTGCCAGCTCCTCGGGAGGGGGCTTCGAAGATACGCAGTATTTT.

This clonotype was found many times. This chain joins TRBV7-2 and TRBJ1-2; 8 bases are shared with TRBD1. CDR1 and CDR2 from the germline V gene are SGHTA and FQGNSA. V trimming: 4 bases; J trimming: 3 bases; junction bases outside the gene matches: 7. The CDR3 consists of 15 residues. CDR3 amino acids: CASSSTGELHYGYTF. DNA of the CDR3: TGTGCCAGCAGCTCGACAGGGGAGCTTCACTATGGCTACACCTTC.

A few counts support this clonotype. J is TRBJ2-2 and V is TRBV5-4; unclear D gene. V was clipped by 4 bases and J by 6 bases, with 7 bases between them. The CDR3 covers 12 residues. Germline CDR1 and CDR2: SGHNT and YYREEE (reference sequence). The CDR3 nucleotides read TGTGCCAGCAGCAGACCCCCCGGGGAGCTGTTTTTT. Its translation: CASSRPPGELFF. Combining the CDR3 with reference TRBV5-4 and TRBJ2-2 gives the whole variable domain ETGVTQSPTHLIKTRGQQVTLRCSSQSGHNTVSWYQQALGQGPQFIFQYYREEENGRGNFPPRFSGLQFPNYSSELNVNALELDDSALYLCASSRPPGELFFGEGSRLTVL.

This clonotype showed up just a few times. The chain combines TRBV7-8 with TRBJ1-1, with D perhaps matching TRBD1 (5 bases). Trimming took off 4 bases at V and 4 bases at J, with 16 bases between the two ends. CDR1 is SGHVS, CDR2 FQNEAQ, per germline. The CDR3 has 15 amino acids. Written as DNA, the CDR3 is TGTGCCAGCAGCTACCTGGGGGTCCCGGGCACTGAAGCTTTCTTT. It codes for CASSYLGVPGTEAFF.

The chain has TRBV15 and TRBJ1-2; tentatively, D is TRBD1 (5 bases). The CDR3 extends over 15 amino acids. V lost 1 base and J lost 8, with 17 bases in between. From germline, CDR1 is LNHNV and CDR2 YYDKDF (reference sequence). The CDR3 DNA sequence: TGTGCCACCAGCAGAGGTGGGGACGGCCTTTGGGGCTACACCTTC. It encodes CATSRGGDGLWGYTF.

This chain's CDR3 is CASSFKGGYEQYV. Here the CDR3 DNA reads TGTGCCAGCAGTTTTAAGGGCGGGTACGAGCAGTACGTC. The chain links TRBV28 to TRBJ2-7; maybe TRBD2 (5 bases). V lost 3 bases to trimming and J lost 4 bases, with 10 bases between them. CDR3 length equals 13 residues. Germline values: CDR1 MDHEN, CDR2 SYDVKM.

The CDR3 loop is CASSGAGEFYEQYV. The CDR3, as DNA: TGTGCCAGCAGTGGGGCGGGGGAGTTCTACGAGCAGTACGTC. The V gene is TRBV6-2 or TRBV6-3, the J gene TRBJ2-7; 7 bases line up with TRBD2. This CDR3 contains 14 residues. V was pared by 5 bases and J by 3 bases, with 7 bases of the junction left unmatched. Germline lookup yields CDR1 MNHEY and CDR2 SVGEGT.

V and J are TRBV4-1 and TRBJ1-1; D call uncertain. The CDR3 has 14 amino acids. Germline CDR1 is MGHRA and CDR2 is YSYEKL. Trimming stripped 5 bases from V and 6 bases from J, with 16 bases between. The CDR3 coding sequence is TGCGCCAGCAGCTTCCGGGCCCAAGCCCCTGAAGCTTTCTTT. Protein sequence: CASSFRAQAPEAFF.

The sample holds a few counts of this clonotype. V gene TRBV10-3 combines with J gene TRBJ2-7; 8 bases map to TRBD1. Unmatched junction bases numbered 12, after V lost 9 bases and J lost 2 bases. The germline gives CDR1 ENHRY, CDR2 SYGVKD. The CDR3 contains 15 residues. Here the CDR3 DNA reads TGTGCCATTTGGACAGGGCCAGCCGGGACCTACGAGCAGTACTTC. Protein sequence: CAIWTGPAGTYEQYF.

The genes are TRBV24-1 and TRBJ2-1; 8 bases map to TRBD1. Germline CDR1 KGHDR, CDR2 SFDVKD. The CDR3 runs to 15 residues. The J segment lost 14 bases and the V segment lost 5 bases, leaving 16 bases of the junction unmatched. The CDR3: CATSAPGQGVPVKFF. CDR3 in DNA: TGTGCCACCAGTGCCCCTGGACAGGGCGTCCCAGTTAAGTTCTTC.